Included here is one TCR beta chain sequence, with context. This table comes from immunoSEQ multiplex PCR, and its TCRdb copy is limited to in-frame clones, with some not included. The sample consists of about 160,000 clones, approximately 91% of them appearing once. These data originate in a study of blood T cell repertoires in COVID-19. Study-wide context: COVID-19 samples, acute and convalescent, were from the United States, Italy and Spain. PBMCs, B-cell-depleted T cells, or T cells were the source of the cDNA or gDNA that made up the material.

The CDR3 sequence is 14 residues long. Germline V lookup: CDR1 ENHRY, CDR2 SYGVKD. Trimming removed 8 bases at V and 2 bases at J, with 16 bases between. The V gene is TRBV10-3, the J gene TRBJ2-7; possibly TRBD2 for D (6 bases). The sequencing sample was made of peripheral blood. This receptor was obtained from a man younger than 35 with acute or convalescent COVID-19. DNA of the CDR3: TGTGCCATCCGCGGGACCCAAACGGCCTACGAGCAGTACTTC. Translated, it gives CAIRGTQTAYEQYF.